These T cell receptor beta chains were read from a single sample in a study of CXCR3-negative and CXCR3-positive naive CD8 T cells. With the 5' RACE reads reprocessed, TCRdb shows one record per CDR3 protein and no DNA. Its table records approximately 100,000 distinct CDR3 sequences. Material for sequencing was naive CXCR3- CD8+ T cells from blood. Receptors originate from a human donor in good health. Some clones in this sample may be carry-over from other donors' samples. The CDR3 runs from the conserved cysteine through the conserved F or W.

TRBJ2-7,TRBV29-1,CSVVTGTGSYEQYF
TRBJ2-1,TRBV7-3,CASSVTGSYNEQFF
TRBJ2-7,TRBV7-9,CASSLGPFSEQYF
TRBJ2-1,TRBV5-1,CASSGPGTGSYNEQFF
TRBJ1-1,TRBV10-3,CAISEGQGVLVTEAFF
TRBJ2-1,TRBV7-3,CASSFGLAEGDEQFF
TRBJ2-1,TRBV7-9,CASSLEAPDEQFF
TRBJ2-2,TRBV7-3,CASSLLYTGELFF
TRBJ2-5,TRBV7-9,CASSLVGTKYQETQYF
TRBJ2-3,TRBV2,CACRHETGVGTDTQYF
TRBJ2-3,TRBV7-6,CASSSGLRDYQYTDTQYF
TRBJ2-7,TRBV20-1,CSASGREGYSYEQYF
TRBJ2-1,TRBV29-1,CSVDFQRGDAYNEQFF
TRBJ2-1,TRBV7-6,CASSLAEVGRGSRNEQFF
TRBJ2-7,TRBV4-1,CASSHAGTGADEQYF
TRBJ2-7,TRBV6-2/TRBV6-3,CASLWEYEQYF
TRBJ2-1,TRBV10-3,CAISLPVYNEQFF
TRBJ2-2,TRBV29-1,CSVERITGELFF
TRBJ1-1,TRBV6-4,CASPGQRTEAFF
TRBJ2-7,TRBV7-9,CASSSRSRTGMNEQYF
TRBJ2-3,TRBV28,CASSFRGVGDTQYF
TRBJ2-5,TRBV20-1,CSASSRSWSQDRETQYF
TRBJ2-7,TRBV7-2,CASSHPRTVPSSYEQYF
TRBJ2-2,TRBV29-1,CSVVTSGNTGELFF
TRBJ2-2,TRBV28,CASSFPQAGGNTGELFF
TRBJ2-5,TRBV30,CAWSPKVWAVETQYF